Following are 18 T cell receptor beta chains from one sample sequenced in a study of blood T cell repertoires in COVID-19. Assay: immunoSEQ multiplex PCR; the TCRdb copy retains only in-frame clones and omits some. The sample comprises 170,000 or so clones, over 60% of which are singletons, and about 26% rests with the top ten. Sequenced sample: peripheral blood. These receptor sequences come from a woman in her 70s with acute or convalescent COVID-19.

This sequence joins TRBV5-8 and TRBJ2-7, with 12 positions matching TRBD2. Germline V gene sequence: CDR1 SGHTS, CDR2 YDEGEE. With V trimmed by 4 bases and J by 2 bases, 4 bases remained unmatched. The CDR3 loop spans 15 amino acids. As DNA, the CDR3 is TGTGCCAGCAGCCGCGGACTAGCGGGGACCTACGAGCAGTACTTC. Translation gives CASSRGLAGTYEQYF.

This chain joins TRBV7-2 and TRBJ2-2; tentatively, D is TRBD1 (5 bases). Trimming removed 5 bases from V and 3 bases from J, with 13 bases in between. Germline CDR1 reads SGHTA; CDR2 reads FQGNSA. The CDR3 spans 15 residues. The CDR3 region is CASSLDTRYTGELFF. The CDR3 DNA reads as TGTGCCAGCAGCCTGGACACCCGATACACCGGGGAGCTGTTTTTT.

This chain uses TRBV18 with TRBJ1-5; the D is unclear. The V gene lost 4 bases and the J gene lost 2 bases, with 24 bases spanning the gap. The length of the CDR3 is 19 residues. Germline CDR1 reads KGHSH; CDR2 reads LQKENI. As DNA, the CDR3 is TGTGCCAGCTCACGCCGGGAACCCGGCTCTGGGGATGGCAATCAGCCCCAGCATTTT. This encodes CASSRREPGSGDGNQPQHF.

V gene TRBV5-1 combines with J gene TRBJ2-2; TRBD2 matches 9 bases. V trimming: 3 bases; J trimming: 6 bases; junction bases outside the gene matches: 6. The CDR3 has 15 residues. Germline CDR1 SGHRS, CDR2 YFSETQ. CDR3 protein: CASSSTSGPPGELFF. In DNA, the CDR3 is TGCGCCAGCAGCTCGACTAGCGGCCCGCCCGGGGAGCTGTTTTTT.

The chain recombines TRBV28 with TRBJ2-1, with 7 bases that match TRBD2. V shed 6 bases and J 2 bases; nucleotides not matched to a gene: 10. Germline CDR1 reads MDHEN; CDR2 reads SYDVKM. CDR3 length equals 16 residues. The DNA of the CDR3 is TGTGCCAGCAGAAGTTCGGGGGGAGGGACCTACAATGAGCAGTTCTTC. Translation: CASRSSGGGTYNEQFF.

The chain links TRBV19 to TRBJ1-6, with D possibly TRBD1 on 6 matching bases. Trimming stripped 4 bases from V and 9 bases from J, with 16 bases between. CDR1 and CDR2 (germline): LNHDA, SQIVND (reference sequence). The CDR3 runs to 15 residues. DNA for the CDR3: TGTGCCAGTAGTAGAATACAGGGTGCGGGTTCACCCCTCCACTTT. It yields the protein CASSRIQGAGSPLHF.

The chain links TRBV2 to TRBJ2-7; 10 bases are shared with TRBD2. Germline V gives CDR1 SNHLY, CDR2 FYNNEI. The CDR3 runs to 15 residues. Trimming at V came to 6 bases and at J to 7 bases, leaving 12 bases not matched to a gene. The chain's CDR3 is CASRRLTSGIGEQYF. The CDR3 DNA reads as TGTGCCAGCAGACGGCTCACTAGCGGGATCGGAGAGCAGTACTTC. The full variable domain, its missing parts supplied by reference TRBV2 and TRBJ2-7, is EPEVTQTPSHQVTQMGQEVILRCVPISNHLYFYWYRQILGQKVEFLVSFYNNEISEKSEIFDDQFSVERPDGSNFTLKIRSTKLEDSAMYFCASRRLTSGIGEQYFGPGTRLTVT.

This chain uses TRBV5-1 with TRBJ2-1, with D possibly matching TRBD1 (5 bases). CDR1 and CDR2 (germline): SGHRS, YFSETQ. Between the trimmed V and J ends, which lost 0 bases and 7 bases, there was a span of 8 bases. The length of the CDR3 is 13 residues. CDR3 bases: TGCGCCAGCAGCTTGGGACAGATTAATGAGCAGTTCTTC. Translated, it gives CASSLGQINEQFF.

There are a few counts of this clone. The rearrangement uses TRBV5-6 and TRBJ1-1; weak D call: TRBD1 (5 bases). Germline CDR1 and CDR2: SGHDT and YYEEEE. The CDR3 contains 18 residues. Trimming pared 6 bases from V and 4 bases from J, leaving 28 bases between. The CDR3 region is CASKKRVGVTGLATEAFF. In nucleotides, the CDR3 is TGTGCCAGCAAGAAGAGGGTAGGAGTAACGGGACTAGCCACTGAAGCTTTCTTT.

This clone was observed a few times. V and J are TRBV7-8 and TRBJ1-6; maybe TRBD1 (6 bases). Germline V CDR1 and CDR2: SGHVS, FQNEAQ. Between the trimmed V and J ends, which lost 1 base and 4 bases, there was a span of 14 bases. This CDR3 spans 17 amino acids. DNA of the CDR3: TGTGCCAGCAGCTTAGGGGTACAGGGCCGATATAATTCACCCCTCCACTTT. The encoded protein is CASSLGVQGRYNSPLHF.

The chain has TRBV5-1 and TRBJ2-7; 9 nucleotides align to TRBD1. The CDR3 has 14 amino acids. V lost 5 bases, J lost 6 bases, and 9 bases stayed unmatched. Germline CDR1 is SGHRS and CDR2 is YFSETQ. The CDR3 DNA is TGCGCCAGCAGTCGCGGACAGGGGCAGCTCGAGCAGTACTTC. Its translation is CASSRGQGQLEQYF.

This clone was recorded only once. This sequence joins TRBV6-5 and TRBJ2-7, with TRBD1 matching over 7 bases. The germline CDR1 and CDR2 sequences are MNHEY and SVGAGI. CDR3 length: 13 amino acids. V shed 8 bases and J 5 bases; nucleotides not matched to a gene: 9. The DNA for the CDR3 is TGTGCCAGCCTTTACAGGGGCGCAAACGAGCAGTACTTC. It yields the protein CASLYRGANEQYF.

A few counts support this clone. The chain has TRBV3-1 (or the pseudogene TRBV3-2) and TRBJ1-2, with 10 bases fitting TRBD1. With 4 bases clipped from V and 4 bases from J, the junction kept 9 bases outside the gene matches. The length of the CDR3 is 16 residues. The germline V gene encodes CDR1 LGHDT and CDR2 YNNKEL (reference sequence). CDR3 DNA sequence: TGTGCCAGCAGCCGACTGACAGGGGGCAATCCCTATGGCTACACCTTC. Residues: CASSRLTGGNPYGYTF.

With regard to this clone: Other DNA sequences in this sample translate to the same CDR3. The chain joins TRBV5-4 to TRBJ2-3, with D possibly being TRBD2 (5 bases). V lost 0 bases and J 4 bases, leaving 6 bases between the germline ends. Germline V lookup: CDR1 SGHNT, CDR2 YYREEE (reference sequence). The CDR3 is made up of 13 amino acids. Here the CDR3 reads CASSLAGADTQYF. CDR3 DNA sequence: TGTGCCAGCAGCTTGGCCGGGGCAGATACGCAGTATTTT.

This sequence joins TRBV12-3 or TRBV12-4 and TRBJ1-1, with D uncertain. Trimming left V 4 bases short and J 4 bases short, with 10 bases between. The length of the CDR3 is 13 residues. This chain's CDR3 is CASSSVRGTEAFF. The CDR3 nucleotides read TGTGCCAGCAGTTCTGTACGGGGCACTGAAGCTTTCTTT.

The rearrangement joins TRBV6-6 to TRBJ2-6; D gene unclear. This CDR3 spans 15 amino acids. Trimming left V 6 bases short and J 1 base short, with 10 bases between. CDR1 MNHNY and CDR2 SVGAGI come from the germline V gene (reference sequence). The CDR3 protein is CASSPSRSGANVLTF. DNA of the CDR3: TGTGCCAGCAGCCCTTCGCGGTCTGGGGCCAACGTCCTGACTTTC.

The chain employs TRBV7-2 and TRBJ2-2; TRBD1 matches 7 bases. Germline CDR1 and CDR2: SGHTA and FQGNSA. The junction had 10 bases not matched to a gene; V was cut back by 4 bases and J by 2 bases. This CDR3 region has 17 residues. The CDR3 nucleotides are TGTGCCAGCAGCTCCGACAGGGTGGATCTAAACACCGGGGAGCTGTTTTTT. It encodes CASSSDRVDLNTGELFF.

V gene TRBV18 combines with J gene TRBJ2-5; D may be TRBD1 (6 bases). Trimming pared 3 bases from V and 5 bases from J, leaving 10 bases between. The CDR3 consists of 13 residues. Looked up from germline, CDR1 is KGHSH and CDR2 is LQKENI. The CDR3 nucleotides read TGTGCCAGCTCACCCTTACAGGGCGAGACCCAGTACTTC. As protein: CASSPLQGETQYF.